This is a list of T cell receptor beta chains from one sample in a study of T cells in Graves' hyperthyroidism and ophthalmopathy. Via MiXCR, TCRdb re-called the multiplex PCR reads, giving one row per CDR3 protein. The table has about 360,000 distinct CDR3 sequences, 13% seen once; the top ten hold around a tenth. Sequencing was done on a sample of blood. All receptors derive from a woman between 18 and 29 years old with Graves' hyperthyroidism. Both conserved end residues are part of each CDR3. D genes are given only for firm matches. Size is stated for part of the rows, as once, few or many counts, or as a class when the clone is expanded.

TRBD1	-	TRBV7-3	TRBJ1-2	TGTGCCAGCAGGCCTACAGGGGACCAAGCTAACTATGGCTACACCTTC	CASRPTGDQANYGYTF
-	-	TRBV20-1	TRBJ1-6	TGCAGTGCTAATTCAGCGTCAAATTCACCCCTCCACTTT	CSANSASNSPLHF
-	many	TRBV10-2	TRBJ2-1	TGCGCCACCCGACAGGGAGGGTCCAATGAGCAGTTCTTC	CATRQGGSNEQFF
-	many	TRBV11-3	TRBJ2-1	TGTGCCAGCAGCGGGGGGTGGGACAATGAGCAGTTCTTC	CASSGGWDNEQFF
-	-	TRBV12-3/TRBV12-4	TRBJ1-1	TGTGCCAGCAGTTTAGCGCTACGGAACACTGAAGCTTTCTTT	CASSLALRNTEAFF
TRBD2	many	TRBV28	TRBJ2-1	TGTGCCAGCAGGCGTAGCGGGTTGTTCTCCTACAATGAGCAGTTCTTC	CASRRSGLFSYNEQFF
-	many	TRBV20-1	TRBJ1-2	TGCAGTGCTAGAGCTCGAACCGGCGGTATTGAGGGCTACACCTTC	CSARARTGGIEGYTF
TRBD2	-	TRBV20-1	TRBJ2-1	TGCAGTGCTAGAGATGTAGCGGGGAGCTCCTACAATGAGCAGTTCTTC	CSARDVAGSSYNEQFF
-	many	TRBV7-9	TRBJ1-2	TGTGCCAGCAGCTTAGATGTCGGATCCTATGGCTACACCTTC	CASSLDVGSYGYTF
TRBD2	many	TRBV7-9	TRBJ2-3	TGTGCCAGCAGCCGCAGGAGCTCAGCGGGGGCTGTTGACACAGATACGCAGTATTTT	CASSRRSSAGAVDTDTQYF
-	-	TRBV12-3/TRBV12-4	TRBJ2-1	TGTGCCAGCAAACGGGGTCCTTTAAATGAGCGGTTCTTC	CASKRGPLNERFF
-	many	TRBV5-5	TRBJ1-4	TGTGCCAGCAGCCCAAGAACTCCAACTAATGAAAAACTGTTTTTT	CASSPRTPTNEKLFF
TRBD2	many	TRBV9	TRBJ2-5	TGTGCCAGCAGCGTAGGGCTAGCGGGGGGAGAGACCCAGTACTTC	CASSVGLAGGETQYF
-	many	TRBV7-2	TRBJ2-3	TGTGCCAGCAGCTTAGCGGACACAGATACGCAGTATTTT	CASSLADTDTQYF
-	many	TRBV28	TRBJ1-2	TGTGCCACCAGCGAGGCGGGGGCTGGCTACACCTTC	CATSEAGAGYTF
TRBD2	many	TRBV7-2	TRBJ2-1	TGTGCCAGCAGCTTAGTTGGGACTAGCGGAAATGAGCAGTTCTTC	CASSLVGTSGNEQFF
TRBD1	-	TRBV18	TRBJ1-1	TGTGCCAGCTCACCAAGCCCAACAGGGGCCCCCATGAACACTGAAGCTTTCTTT	CASSPSPTGAPMNTEAFF
TRBD2	many	TRBV13	TRBJ2-7	TGTGCCAGCAGCGCCACCGGGACTAGCGAATACGAGCAGTACTTC	CASSATGTSEYEQYF
-	many	TRBV2	TRBJ2-3	TGTGCCAGCAGTGAAGACAGGGTTACAGATACGCAGTATTTT	CASSEDRVTDTQYF
-	-	TRBV2	TRBJ1-5	TGTGCCAGCCGTTGGGGCACCAATCAGCCCCAGCATTTT	CASRWGTNQPQHF
TRBD1	many	TRBV27	TRBJ1-6	TGTGCCAGCAGTCCGTTTTCGGGACAGGGGAAGTCACCCCTCCACTTT	CASSPFSGQGKSPLHF
-	-	TRBV19	TRBJ1-5	TGTGCCAGTAGTATGGGCCAGGGGCCGTATAGCAATCAGCCCCAGCATTTT	CASSMGQGPYSNQPQHF
-	many	TRBV12-3/TRBV12-4	TRBJ2-6	TGTGCCAGTCAGGGTGGCCTCTCTGGGGCCAACGTCCTGACTTTC	CASQGGLSGANVLTF
-	many	TRBV2	TRBJ2-7	TGTGCCAGCGGAAAGGACGGCCTTGTCTACGAACAGTACTTC	CASGKDGLVYEQYF
-	many	TRBV27	TRBJ2-7	TGTGCCAGCAGTTCCCTTCTTTTCTCAAACGAGCAGTACTTC	CASSSLLFSNEQYF
TRBD1	-	TRBV28	TRBJ2-1	TGTGCCAGCATCCAATCGGGACAGATCTACAATGAGCAGTTCTTC	CASIQSGQIYNEQFF
TRBD1	-	TRBV30	TRBJ1-2	TGTGCCTGGGCTCGACAGGGCGGCTATGGCTACACCTTC	CAWARQGGYGYTF
-	few	TRBV4-3	TRBJ1-4	TGCGCCAGCAGCCAGGTCGGGCAGGGTATGCATGCGAGTGAAAAACTGTTTTTT	CASSQVGQGMHASEKLFF
-	many	TRBV18	TRBJ1-1	TGTGCCAGCTCGCCCGGGGGGCCCGACACTGAAGCTTTCTTT	CASSPGGPDTEAFF